This TCR beta chain derives from a study of cytomegalovirus exposure and HLA in healthy donors. The PCR had 60 Vbeta and 13 Jbeta primers. Method: immunoSEQ multiplex PCR; TCRdb's copy keeps in-frame clones and lacks some. The sample includes 150,000 to 200,000 clones, around 81% of them seen just once. Germline V gene lookup returns CDR1 SNHLY and CDR2 FYNNEI. CDR3 length: 14 amino acids. The V segment lost 2 bases and the J segment 6 bases; nucleotides outside the gene matches: 4. The sequence came from a man between 18 and 35 years old in good health and CMV-seronegative. The rearrangement links TRBV2 to TRBJ2-1, with 7 bases matching TRBD1. Input material: PBMCs. Here the CDR3 reads CASSERTGGNEQFF. In nucleotides, the CDR3 is TGTGCCAGCAGTGAAAGGACAGGCGGCAATGAGCAGTTCTTC.